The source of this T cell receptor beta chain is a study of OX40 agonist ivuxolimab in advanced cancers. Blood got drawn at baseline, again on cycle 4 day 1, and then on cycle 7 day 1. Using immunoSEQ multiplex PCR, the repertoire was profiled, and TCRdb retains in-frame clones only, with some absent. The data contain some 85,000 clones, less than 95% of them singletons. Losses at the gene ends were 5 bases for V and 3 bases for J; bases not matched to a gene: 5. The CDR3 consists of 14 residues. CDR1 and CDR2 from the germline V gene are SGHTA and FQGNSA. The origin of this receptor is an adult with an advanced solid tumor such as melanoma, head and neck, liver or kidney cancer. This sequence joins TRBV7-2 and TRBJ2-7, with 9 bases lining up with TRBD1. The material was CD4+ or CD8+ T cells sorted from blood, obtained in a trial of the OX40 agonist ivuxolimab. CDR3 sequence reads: CASSLGQGVYEQYF. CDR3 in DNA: TGTGCCAGCAGCCTGGGACAGGGAGTCTACGAGCAGTACTTC.